There are a few counts of the clone carrying this TCR beta chain. These data belong to a study of blood T cell repertoires in COVID-19. Study in general: Researchers got acute and convalescent COVID-19 samples from the United States, Italy and Spain. The cDNA or gDNA used as material had been derived from T cells, B-cell-depleted T cells, or PBMCs.

The V gene lost 4 bases and the J gene lost 10 bases, with 26 bases spanning the gap. Germline V gene data show CDR1 as SGDLS and CDR2 as YYNGEE. The CDR3 has 16 residues. Self-reported history from a screening survey and questionnaire set each donor's cohort. In the original analysis: The assay estimated nucleated cells by amplifying reference gene primers. The repertoire was sequenced with immunoSEQ multiplex PCR; TCRdb's copy has only in-frame clones and lacks some. V and J calls and clone size come straight from that table; D and trimming were deduced from the DNA. The sample holds fewer than 250,000 clones, 76% seen once.

This TCR was recovered from a woman aged 50 to 60 with acute COVID-19. Sample: PBMCs or T cells enriched from blood (not recorded which). The rearrangement joins TRBV9 to TRBJ2-5, with D possibly being TRBD2 (6 bases). The CDR3 sequence: CASSLRGIDGTGGQYF. The CDR3 region has the DNA TGTGCCAGCAGCCTCCGGGGTATAGACGGCACCGGGGGCCAGTACTTC. The full variable domain, its missing parts supplied by reference TRBV9 and TRBJ2-5, is DSGVTQTPKHLITATGQRVTLRCSPRSGDLSVYWYQQSLDQGLQFLIQYYNGEERAKGNILERFSAQQFPDLHSELNLSSLELGDSALYFCASSLRGIDGTGGQYFGPGTRLLVL.